A selection of T cell receptor beta chains follows, all from one sample in a study of cytomegalovirus exposure and HLA in healthy donors. The assay was immunoSEQ multiplex PCR, and TCRdb's table has in-frame clones only and misses some. The sample includes approximately 150,000 clones, around 73% of them seen just once. Source material: PBMCs. These receptors were collected from a female donor in good health and CMV-seronegative. The CDR3 runs from the conserved cysteine through the conserved F or W. A D gene is named only where the DNA matches it firmly. Size is stated for part of the rows, as once, few or many counts, or as a class when the clone is expanded.

V	size	D	J	DNA	CDR3
TRBV27	.	.	TRBJ2-7	TGTGCCAGCAGTTCTCAGGGGTTCCCAAACGAGCAGTACTTC	CASSSQGFPNEQYF
TRBV6-4	few	.	TRBJ1-1	TGTGCCACGGCTCGACGGGACACTGAAGCTTTCTTT	CATARRDTEAFF
TRBV6-1	.	.	TRBJ2-1	TGTGCCAGCAGTGACAGGGCATGGTCCTACAATGAGCAGTTCTTC	CASSDRAWSYNEQFF
TRBV27	.	TRBD2	TRBJ2-3	TGTGCCAGCAGTTTATCGGGGCTAGCGGGAGTGGGTACGCAGTATTTT	CASSLSGLAGVGTQYF
TRBV5-1	few	.	TRBJ1-1	TGCGCCAGCAGCTTGTCGTTGAACACTGAAGCTTTCTTT	CASSLSLNTEAFF
TRBV19	.	.	TRBJ1-1	TGTGCCAGTAGTATAAGGGGGACACCGAATGAAGCTTTCTTT	CASSIRGTPNEAFF
TRBV19	.	.	TRBJ2-3	TGTGCCAGTAGTATCCATTCGGGAGGCACAGATACGCAGTATTTT	CASSIHSGGTDTQYF
TRBV7-9	few	.	TRBJ1-1	TGTGCCACCGCGATTACAGGGTACACTGAAGCTTTCTTT	CATAITGYTEAFF
TRBV19	.	.	TRBJ1-1	TGTGCCAGTACCCTGGACAGGAACACTGAAGCTTTCTTT	CASTLDRNTEAFF
TRBV29-1	.	.	TRBJ2-5	TGCAGCGTTGAATTCGCAGTTTACCAAGAGACCCAGTACTTC	CSVEFAVYQETQYF
TRBV10-3	few	TRBD1	TRBJ1-1	TGTGCCATCAGTAGGGACAGGAGCATCCCTGAAGCTTTCTTT	CAISRDRSIPEAFF
TRBV28	few	.	TRBJ1-4	TGTGCCAGCAGTCCATCCGGGGGGCGCGAAAAACTGTTTTTT	CASSPSGGREKLFF
TRBV9	.	.	TRBJ2-7	TGTGCCAGCAGCGCGGCCGGGACTCACACCTACGAGCAGTACTTC	CASSAAGTHTYEQYF
TRBV7-3	.	TRBD1	TRBJ1-2	TGTGCCAGCAGCCGTCTATTGCCAGGGGACCAGGGGGCTATTGGCTACACCTTC	CASSRLLPGDQGAIGYTF
TRBV9	.	.	TRBJ1-2	TGTGCCAGCAGCGTAGGCATGGTAGCTAACTATGGCTACACCTTC	CASSVGMVANYGYTF
TRBV6-1	few	.	TRBJ2-1	TGTGCCAGCAGTGGCTCGGGCAGGGGCTCCTACAATGAGCAGTTCTTC	CASSGSGRGSYNEQFF
TRBV5-4	.	TRBD1	TRBJ2-7	TGTGCCAGCAGCCCTTCCAGGGGGAGCTCCTACGAGCAGTACTTC	CASSPSRGSSYEQYF
TRBV5-8	few	.	TRBJ2-3	TGTGCCAGCAGCCCGTGGCATACGGGAGATACGCAGTATTTT	CASSPWHTGDTQYF
TRBV11-2	.	.	TRBJ2-7	TGTGCCAGCAGCTTACACGGCGGTCTCGAGCAGTACTTC	CASSLHGGLEQYF
TRBV19	.	.	TRBJ2-7	TGTGCCAGTAGTAGCCCGGGACTCTCCACCTACGAGCAGTACTTC	CASSSPGLSTYEQYF
TRBV6-5	.	.	TRBJ1-5	TGTGCCAGCAGTTACTCGTGGCAGGATGAGCCACCCCAGCATTTT	CASSYSWQDEPPQHF
TRBV2	.	.	TRBJ1-5	TGTGCCAGCAGTAACAGGGAGAATCAGCCCCAGCATTTT	CASSNRENQPQHF
TRBV30	.	.	TRBJ2-2	TGTGCACAGGACAGGAACACCGGGGAGCTGTTTTTT	CAQDRNTGELFF
TRBV4-1	.	.	TRBJ2-2	TGCGCCAGCAGCCAAGATCACGGGGGGCGCACCGGGGAGCTGTTTTTT	CASSQDHGGRTGELFF
TRBV5-1	few	.	TRBJ1-1	TGCGCCAGCAGACAGGGTTGGGGAACTGAAGCTTTCTTT	CASRQGWGTEAFF
TRBV6-1	.	TRBD2	TRBJ2-1	TGTGCCAGCAGTGTAACTAGCGGGTCCTACAATGAGCAGTTCTTC	CASSVTSGSYNEQFF
TRBV7-3	.	TRBD2	TRBJ2-1	TGTGCCAGCAGCAGACTAGCGGGAGAGTACAATGAGCAGTTCTTC	CASSRLAGEYNEQFF
TRBV6-1	.	.	TRBJ1-2	TGTGCCAGCAGACTGACAGCCCTCTATGGCTACACCTTC	CASRLTALYGYTF
TRBV2	.	TRBD1	TRBJ1-1	TGTGCCAGAACGACAGGGTTTGACACTGAAGCTTTCTTT	CARTTGFDTEAFF
TRBV6-1	.	TRBD1	TRBJ1-2	TGTGCCAGCGATTGGGACAGGGGTGCCTATGGCTGCACCTTC	CASDWDRGAYGCTF
TRBV5-4	.	.	TRBJ2-1	TGTGCCAGCAGCTTAGGCGGCGGCTCCTACAATGAGCAGTTCTTC	CASSLGGGSYNEQFF
TRBV9	.	TRBD2	TRBJ2-1	TGTGCCAGCAGCTCCGGACTAGTCGGTCGTGAGCAGTTCTTC	CASSSGLVGREQFF
TRBV7-6	.	.	TRBJ2-5	TGTGCCAGCAGCTTAGTGGTCCGGGGGAACCAAGAGACCCAGTACTTC	CASSLVVRGNQETQYF
TRBV7-9	.	.	TRBJ1-1	TGTGCCAGCAGCTTAATAGCTGGAGAAGCTTTCTTT	CASSLIAGEAFF
TRBV4-1	.	.	TRBJ1-2	TGTGCCAGCAGCCAAGACGCTCGGGGCTACACCTTC	CASSQDARGYTF
TRBV14	.	TRBD2	TRBJ2-3	TGTGCCAGCAGCCAGAGGAAGCCGGGACTAGGCACAGATACGCAGTATTTT	CASSQRKPGLGTDTQYF
TRBV19	.	TRBD1	TRBJ2-3	TGTGCCAGTAGTATAGGACAGGGCTATACGCAGTATTTT	CASSIGQGYTQYF